This TCR beta chain was found in a study of T cell responses to AZD1222 COVID-19 vaccine. About the study: Second-dose intervals of approximately 4 or approximately 12 weeks were pooled. Points from the study as a whole: Seropositive AZD1222 recipients at baseline numbered only 5 to 7. White British ancestry dominated among donors, who included more females, and clonal diversity was possibly underestimated.

Trimming shortened V by 3 bases and J by 3 bases, and 9 bases separated the two germline ends. The length of the CDR3 is 13 residues. Looked up from germline, CDR1 is MNHEY and CDR2 is SMNVEV (reference sequence). TCRdb keeps only in-frame clones here, not all; method: immunoSEQ multiplex PCR. The profile shows 150,000 to 200,000 clones, 90% to 95% of them singletons. Details on this clone: Antigen specificity is unknown.

The starting material was peripheral blood, obtained on day 0 of AZD1222 vaccination. This clonotype originated in an adult in good health. This sequence joins TRBV27 and TRBJ2-7; D remains unclear. This chain's CDR3 is CASSFRVGYEQYF. The CDR3 region has the DNA TGTGCCAGCAGTTTCCGGGTCGGCTACGAGCAGTACTTC.